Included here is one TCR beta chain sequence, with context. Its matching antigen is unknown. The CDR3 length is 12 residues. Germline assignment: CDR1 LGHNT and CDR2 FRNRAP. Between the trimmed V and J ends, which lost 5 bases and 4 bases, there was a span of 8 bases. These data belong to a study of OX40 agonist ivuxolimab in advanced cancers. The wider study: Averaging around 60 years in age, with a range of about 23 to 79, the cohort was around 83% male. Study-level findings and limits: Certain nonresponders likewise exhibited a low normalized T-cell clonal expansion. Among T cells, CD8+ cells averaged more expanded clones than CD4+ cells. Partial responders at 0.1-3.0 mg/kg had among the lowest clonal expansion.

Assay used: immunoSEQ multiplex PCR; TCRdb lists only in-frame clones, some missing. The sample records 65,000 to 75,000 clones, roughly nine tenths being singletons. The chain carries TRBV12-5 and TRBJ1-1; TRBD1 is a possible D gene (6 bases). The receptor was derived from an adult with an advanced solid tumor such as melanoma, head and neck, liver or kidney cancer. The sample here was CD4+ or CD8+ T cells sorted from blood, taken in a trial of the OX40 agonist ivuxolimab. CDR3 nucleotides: TGTGCTAGTGGTACAGGGCTCACTGAAGCTTTCTTT. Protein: CASGTGLTEAFF.